The rows below give T cell receptor beta chains drawn from one sample of a study of OX40 agonist ivuxolimab in advanced cancers. The data were produced by immunoSEQ multiplex PCR, yet TCRdb's version contains in-frame clones alone and is incomplete. The table has 30,000 or so clones, 84% seen once. This specimen was CD4+ or CD8+ T cells sorted from blood, taken in a trial of the OX40 agonist ivuxolimab. The receptors originated from an adult with an advanced solid tumor such as melanoma, head and neck, liver or kidney cancer. The CDR3 runs from the conserved cysteine through the conserved F or W. Each record gives: V gene, J gene, clone size, D gene, CDR3 protein, CDR3 DNA. D genes are given only for firm matches. Size is omitted from some rows. Given values are once, few, many or a class for expanded clones.

TRBV11-2	TRBJ2-1	.	.	CASSLATSYNEQFF	TGTGCCAGCAGCTTAGCAACCTCCTACAATGAGCAGTTCTTC
TRBV11-2	TRBJ2-2	.	.	CASSLGAGELFF	TGTGCCAGCAGCCTCGGGGCCGGGGAGCTGTTTTTT
TRBV27	TRBJ2-2	.	TRBD1	CASSLLGGDTGELFF	TGTGCCAGCAGTTTACTAGGGGGCGACACCGGGGAGCTGTTTTTT
TRBV5-1	TRBJ1-4	.	.	CASRQGVYNEKLFF	TGCGCCAGTCGACAAGGGGTTTATAATGAAAAACTGTTTTTT
TRBV6-4	TRBJ2-2	few	TRBD1	CASSADRGGTAGELFF	TGTGCCAGCAGTGCCGACAGGGGAGGAACAGCCGGGGAGCTGTTTTTT
TRBV7-9	TRBJ1-1	.	.	CASSLAGDLTEAFF	TGTGCCAGCAGCTTAGCGGGGGACTTGACTGAAGCTTTCTTT
TRBV4-1	TRBJ1-1	.	.	CASSQGGRFTEAFF	TGCGCCAGCAGCCAAGGAGGAAGGTTTACTGAAGCTTTCTTT
TRBV6-5	TRBJ2-3	.	TRBD2	CASSYAGGKLDTQYF	TGTGCCAGCAGTTATGCGGGGGGTAAACTAGATACGCAGTATTTT
TRBV10-1	TRBJ2-7	few	.	CASSDRELSYEQYF	TGCGCCAGCAGTGACCGGGAACTCTCCTACGAGCAGTACTTC
TRBV7-9	TRBJ2-7	.	.	CASSFGREQYF	TGTGCCAGCAGCTTCGGAAGGGAGCAGTACTTC
TRBV28	TRBJ2-1	.	TRBD2	CASSPPGLATYNEQFF	TGTGCCAGCAGTCCTCCGGGACTAGCGACGTACAATGAGCAGTTCTTC
TRBV7-4	TRBJ1-2	.	.	CASSLALIGYTF	TGTGCCAGCAGCTTAGCGTTGATTGGCTACACCTTC
TRBV27	TRBJ2-1	.	TRBD2	CASSTRLAGETNEQFF	TGTGCCAGCAGTACCAGACTAGCGGGAGAGACGAATGAGCAGTTCTTC
TRBV5-1	TRBJ2-1	once	.	CASTPDGSSYNEQFF	TGCGCCAGCACCCCCGACGGAAGCTCCTACAATGAGCAGTTCTTC
TRBV4-3	TRBJ1-6	few	.	CASSQRDAGNSPLHF	TGCGCCAGCAGCCAGCGGGACGCAGGGAATTCACCCCTCCACTTT
TRBV7-9	TRBJ2-1	once	.	CASTHGAVSSYNEQFF	TGTGCCAGCACCCATGGGGCCGTTAGCTCCTACAATGAGCAGTTCTTC
TRBV30	TRBJ2-1	.	.	CAVGPSIDEQFF	TGTGCCGTGGGTCCCTCGATCGATGAGCAGTTCTTC
TRBV28	TRBJ2-7	.	TRBD1	CASSLGGTGYEQYF	TGTGCCAGCAGTTTAGGTGGGACAGGCTACGAGCAGTACTTC
TRBV6-5	TRBJ1-2	once	TRBD1	CASSLTGGNGYTF	TGTGCCAGCAGCCTGACAGGGGGTAATGGCTACACCTTC
TRBV7-9	TRBJ2-2	.	.	CASSLGYTGELFF	TGTGCCAGCAGCTTAGGGTACACCGGGGAGCTGTTTTTT
TRBV2	TRBJ1-2	once	.	CASSESTGSDYGYTF	TGTGCCAGCAGTGAATCTACAGGGTCGGACTATGGCTACACCTTC
TRBV27	TRBJ2-7	.	.	CASSPGLFEEYF	TGTGCCAGCAGTCCGGGACTCTTTGAGGAGTACTTC
TRBV7-9	TRBJ1-2	.	.	CASSPSGGPGYGYTF	TGTGCCAGCAGCCCGTCGGGGGGGCCTGGCTATGGCTACACCTTC
TRBV6-5	TRBJ1-3	.	.	CASSYGAGKRNTIYF	TGTGCCAGCAGTTACGGGGCAGGGAAACGGAACACCATATATTTT
TRBV28	TRBJ1-6	medium-sized	TRBD1	CASSLTRDRRAPLHF	TGTGCCAGCAGTTTAACTCGGGACAGGAGAGCGCCCCTCCACTTT
TRBV18	TRBJ2-1	.	.	CASSLRPSSYNEQFF	TGTGCCAGCTCACTCCGGCCGAGCTCCTACAATGAGCAGTTCTTC
TRBV29-1	TRBJ2-3	few	TRBD2	CSVDSGEDTQYF	TGCAGCGTTGATAGCGGGGAGGATACGCAGTATTTT
TRBV4-2	TRBJ2-1	.	TRBD1	CASTPGTGESNEQFF	TGTGCCAGCACCCCGGGGACAGGGGAGTCCAATGAGCAGTTCTTC
TRBV7-9	TRBJ1-2	.	TRBD1	CASSFTGGQSIGGYTF	TGTGCCAGCAGCTTCACGGGGGGACAGTCGATCGGTGGCTACACCTTC
TRBV5-8	TRBJ2-1	.	TRBD1	CASSLGQGAYNEQFF	TGTGCCAGCAGCTTGGGACAGGGGGCTTACAATGAGCAGTTCTTC
TRBV28	TRBJ1-2	.	.	CASSSYRDKGGGYTF	TGTGCCAGCAGTTCGTACCGGGACAAGGGAGGTGGCTACACCTTC
TRBV27	TRBJ1-3	.	.	CASSLSTPDRSAGNTIYF	TGTGCCAGCAGTTTATCCACACCGGACCGTTCAGCAGGAAACACCATATATTTT
TRBV11-2	TRBJ2-7	.	.	CASSDTAISYEQYF	TGTGCCAGCAGCGACACAGCCATTTCCTACGAGCAGTACTTC